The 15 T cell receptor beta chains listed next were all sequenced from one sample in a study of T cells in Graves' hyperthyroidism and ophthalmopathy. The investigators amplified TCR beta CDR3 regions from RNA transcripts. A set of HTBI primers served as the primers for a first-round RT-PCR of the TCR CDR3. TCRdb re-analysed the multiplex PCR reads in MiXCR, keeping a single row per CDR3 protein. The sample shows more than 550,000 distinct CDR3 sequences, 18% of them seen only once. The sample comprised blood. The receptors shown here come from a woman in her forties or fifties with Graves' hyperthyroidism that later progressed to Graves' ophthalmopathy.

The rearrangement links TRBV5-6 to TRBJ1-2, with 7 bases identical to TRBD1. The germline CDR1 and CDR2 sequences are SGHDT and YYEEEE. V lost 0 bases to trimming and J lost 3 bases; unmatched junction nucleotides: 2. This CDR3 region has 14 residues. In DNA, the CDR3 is TGTGCCAGCAGCTTGGCAAGGGGGCACTATGGCTACACCTTC. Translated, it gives CASSLARGHYGYTF.

CDR3 DNA sequence: TGCAGTGCTCGGGACCTAACGGGGGAAAAACTGTTTTTT. Encoded protein: CSARDLTGEKLFF. The V gene is TRBV20-1, the J gene TRBJ1-4; a possible D gene is TRBD1 (5 bases). V lost 5 bases to trimming and J lost 8 bases, with 15 bases between them. Per the germline V gene, CDR1 is DFQATT and CDR2 is SNEGSKA (reference sequence). The CDR3 extends over 13 amino acids.

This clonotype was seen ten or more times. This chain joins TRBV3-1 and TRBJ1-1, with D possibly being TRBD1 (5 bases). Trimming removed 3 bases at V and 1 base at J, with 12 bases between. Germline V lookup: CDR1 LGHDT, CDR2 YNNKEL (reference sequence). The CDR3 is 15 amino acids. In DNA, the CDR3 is TGTGCCAGCAGCCACGCGGGGGGAGGGAACACTGAAGCTTTCTTT. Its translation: CASSHAGGGNTEAFF. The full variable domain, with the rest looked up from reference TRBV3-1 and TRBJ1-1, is DTAVSQTPKYLVTQMGNDKSIKCEQNLGHDTMYWYKQDSKKFLKIMFSYNNKELIINETVPNRFSPKSPDKAHLNLHINSLELGDSAVYFCASSHAGGGNTEAFFGQGTRLTVV.

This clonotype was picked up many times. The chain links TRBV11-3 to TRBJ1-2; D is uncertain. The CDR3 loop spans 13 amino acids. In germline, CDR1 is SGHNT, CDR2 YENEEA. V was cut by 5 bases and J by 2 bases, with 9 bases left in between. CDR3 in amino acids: CASSGTGNYGYTF. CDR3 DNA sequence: TGTGCCAGCAGCGGAACGGGGAACTATGGCTACACCTTC.

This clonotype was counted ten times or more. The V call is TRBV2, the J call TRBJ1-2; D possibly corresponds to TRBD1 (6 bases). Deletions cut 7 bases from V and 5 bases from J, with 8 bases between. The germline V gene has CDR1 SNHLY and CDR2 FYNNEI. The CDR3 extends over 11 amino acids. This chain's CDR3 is CASTGEYGYTF. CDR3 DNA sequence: TGTGCCAGCACAGGGGAATATGGCTACACCTTC.

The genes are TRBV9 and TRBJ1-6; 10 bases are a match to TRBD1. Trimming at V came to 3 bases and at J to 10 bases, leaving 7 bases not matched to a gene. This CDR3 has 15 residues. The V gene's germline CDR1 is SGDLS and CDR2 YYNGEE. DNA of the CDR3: TGTGCCAGCAGCGCCCCCGGGACAGGGGTATCACCCCTCCACTTT. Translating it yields CASSAPGTGVSPLHF.

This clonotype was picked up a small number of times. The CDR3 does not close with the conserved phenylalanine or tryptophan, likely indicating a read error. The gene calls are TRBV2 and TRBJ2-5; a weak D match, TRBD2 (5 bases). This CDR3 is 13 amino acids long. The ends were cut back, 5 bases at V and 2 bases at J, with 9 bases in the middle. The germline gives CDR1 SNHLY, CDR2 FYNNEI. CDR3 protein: CASSRGQQETQYL. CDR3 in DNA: TGTGCCAGCAGTCGAGGGCAGCAAGAGACCCAGTACCTC.

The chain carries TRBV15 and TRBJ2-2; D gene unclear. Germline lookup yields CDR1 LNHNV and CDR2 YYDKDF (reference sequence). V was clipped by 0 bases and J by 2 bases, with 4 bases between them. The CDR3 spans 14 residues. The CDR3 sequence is CATSRDGNTGELFF. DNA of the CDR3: TGTGCCACCAGCAGAGACGGAAACACCGGGGAGCTGTTTTTT.

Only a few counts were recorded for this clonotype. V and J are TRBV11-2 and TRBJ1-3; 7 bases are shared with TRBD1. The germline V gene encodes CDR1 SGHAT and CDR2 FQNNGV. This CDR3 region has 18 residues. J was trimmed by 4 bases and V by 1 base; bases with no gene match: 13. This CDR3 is CASSLGLRQGVSGNTIYF. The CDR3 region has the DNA TGTGCCAGCAGCTTAGGGCTGAGGCAGGGGGTATCGGGAAACACCATATATTTT.

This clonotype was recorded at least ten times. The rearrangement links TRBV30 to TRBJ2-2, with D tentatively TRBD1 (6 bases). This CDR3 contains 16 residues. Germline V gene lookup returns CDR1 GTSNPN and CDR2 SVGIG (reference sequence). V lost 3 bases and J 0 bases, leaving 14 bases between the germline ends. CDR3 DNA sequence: TGTGCCTGGAGCCTCCCCCGGACAGCGAACACCGGGGAGCTGTTTTTT. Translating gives CAWSLPRTANTGELFF.

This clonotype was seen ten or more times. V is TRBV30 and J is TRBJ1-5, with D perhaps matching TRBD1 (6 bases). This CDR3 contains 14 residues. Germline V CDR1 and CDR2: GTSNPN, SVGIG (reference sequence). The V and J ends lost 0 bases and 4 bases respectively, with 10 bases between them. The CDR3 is CAWSVGGLNQPQHF. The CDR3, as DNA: TGTGCCTGGAGTGTGGGGGGGCTGAATCAGCCCCAGCATTTT. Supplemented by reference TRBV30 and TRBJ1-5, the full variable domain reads SQTIHQWPATLVQPVGSPLSLECTVEGTSNPNLYWYRQAAGRGLQLLFYSVGIGQISSEVPQNLSASRPQDRQFILSSKKLLLSDSGFYLCAWSVGGLNQPQHFGDGTRLSIL.

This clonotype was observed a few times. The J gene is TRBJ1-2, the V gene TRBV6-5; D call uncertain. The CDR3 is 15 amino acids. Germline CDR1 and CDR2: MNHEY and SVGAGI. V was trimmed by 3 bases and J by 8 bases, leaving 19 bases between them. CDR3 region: CASSYAPETAGGYTF. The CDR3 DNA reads TGTGCCAGCAGTTATGCCCCTGAGACCGCGGGAGGCTACACCTTC.

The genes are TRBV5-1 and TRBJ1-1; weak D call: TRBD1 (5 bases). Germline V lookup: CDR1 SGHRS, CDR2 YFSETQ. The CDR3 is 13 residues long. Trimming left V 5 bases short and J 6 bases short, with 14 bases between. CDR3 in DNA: TGCGCCAGCAGGACTACCAGGGATTCTGAAGCTTTCTTT. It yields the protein CASRTTRDSEAFF.

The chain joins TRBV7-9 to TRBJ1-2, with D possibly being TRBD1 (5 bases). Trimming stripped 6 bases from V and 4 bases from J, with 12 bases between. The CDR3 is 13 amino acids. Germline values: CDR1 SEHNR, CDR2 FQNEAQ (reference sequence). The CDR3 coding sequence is TGTGCCAGCAGACCCGACAGTCCCTATGGCTACACCTTC. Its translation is CASRPDSPYGYTF.

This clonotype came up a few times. As DNA, the CDR3 is TGTGCCAGCAGTGCCGTTCCCCAAGAGACCCAGTACTTC. It specifies CASSAVPQETQYF. The rearrangement links TRBV6-1 to TRBJ2-5; D is uncertain. Germline V gives CDR1 MNHNS, CDR2 SASEGT. The V end lost 4 bases, the J end lost 1 base, and 7 bases lay between the germline ends. The CDR3 spans 13 residues.